The T cell receptor beta chain under discussion was sequenced for a study of T cells in Graves' hyperthyroidism and ophthalmopathy. A patient was excluded if there was uncontrolled infection, other autoimmune disease, pregnancy or lactation. This clonotype appeared many times. Its specificity is not known. Study observations and caveats: Ophthalmopathy, which appeared later, was predicted by the model a median about 5.9 months before onset. Blood also carried most thyroid clonotypes expanded above 0.001.

Using RNA transcripts as the source, TCR beta CDR3 regions were amplified. With the HTBI primer set, the TCR CDR3 went through a first round of RT-PCR. Each CDR3 protein is one row after TCRdb ran MiXCR on the multiplex PCR reads. The table shows under 800,000 distinct CDR3 sequences, with around 15% occurring only once. Germline V CDR1 and CDR2: PRHDT, FYEKMQ (reference sequence). The CDR3 totals 16 residues. V lost 2 bases and J lost 1, with 14 bases in between. The V call is TRBV13, the J call TRBJ1-1; D gene unclear. Sequencing was done on a sample of blood. The receptor's source is a young woman with Graves' hyperthyroidism. The CDR3 loop reads CASSLYDGPRNTEAFF. Here the CDR3 DNA reads TGTGCCAGCAGCTTATATGATGGGCCGCGGAACACTGAAGCTTTCTTT. Drawing the rest from reference TRBV13 and TRBJ1-1, the complete variable domain is AAGVIQSPRHLIKEKRETATLKCYPIPRHDTVYWYQQGPGQDPQFLISFYEKMQSDKGSIPDRFSAQQFSDYHSELNMSSLELGDSALYFCASSLYDGPRNTEAFFGQGTRLTVV.